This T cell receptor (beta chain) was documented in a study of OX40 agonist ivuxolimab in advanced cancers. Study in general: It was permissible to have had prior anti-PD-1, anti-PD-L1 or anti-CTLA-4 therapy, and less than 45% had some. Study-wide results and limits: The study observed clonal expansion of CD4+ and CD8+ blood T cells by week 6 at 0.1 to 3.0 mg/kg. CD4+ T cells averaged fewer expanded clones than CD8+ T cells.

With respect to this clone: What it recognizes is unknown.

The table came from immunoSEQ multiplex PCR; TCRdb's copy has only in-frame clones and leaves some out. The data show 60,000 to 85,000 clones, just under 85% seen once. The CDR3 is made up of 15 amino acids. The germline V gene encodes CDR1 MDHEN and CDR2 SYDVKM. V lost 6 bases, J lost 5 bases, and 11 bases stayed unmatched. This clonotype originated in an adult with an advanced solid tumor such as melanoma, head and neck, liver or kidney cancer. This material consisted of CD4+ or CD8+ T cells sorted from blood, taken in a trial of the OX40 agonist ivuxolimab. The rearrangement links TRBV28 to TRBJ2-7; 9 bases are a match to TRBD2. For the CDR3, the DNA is TGTGCCAGCAGGGCGGGAGGGCCCCTTCGGCACGAGCAGTACTTC. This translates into CASRAGGPLRHEQYF.